A few counts support the clone carrying this T cell receptor (beta chain). Its cognate antigen is unknown. V shed 1 base and J shed 7 bases, with 11 bases lying between them. The CDR3 totals 14 residues. CDR1 is SEHNR, CDR2 FQNEAQ, per germline (reference sequence). This sample stems from a study of T cell repertoires in cytomegalovirus infection. Study-level information: It can be stated that public TCR beta signatures indicated CMV infection as well as a matching HLA type.

TCRdb itself ran the reads through MiXCR, one entry per CDR3 protein. The sample comprises about 740,000 distinct CDR3 sequences, roughly 33% of which are singletons, and about 20% rests with the top ten. Source: cultured PBMCs, taken from culture after CMV antigen stimulation. The source is a human donor in good health (CMV status not recorded). Some clones in this sample may be carry-over from other donors' samples. The chain joins TRBV7-9 to TRBJ2-1, with D unclear. The DNA for the CDR3 is TGTGCCAGCAGCTTAGTTCAGCCTCCGAATGAGCAGTTCTTC. Protein product: CASSLVQPPNEQFF.